This T cell receptor beta chain was identified in a study of shared clonotypes between healthy human individuals. Whole-study context: CD4 naive cells filled three plates per donor, CD4 memory three, CD8 naive two and CD8 memory one.

As concerns this clone: Distinct nucleotide sequences in the sample also encode this CDR3.

The CDR3 has 13 amino acids. Germline values: CDR1 GTSNPN, CDR2 SVGIG (reference sequence). V lost 0 bases and J lost 1, with 6 bases in between. TCRdb keeps only in-frame clones here, not all; method: immunoSEQ multiplex PCR. The table lists more than 2,000,000 clones, about 92% of them singletons. The chain combines TRBV30 with TRBJ1-1; D not certain. The clonotype was recovered from a young man in good health. Some clones in this sample may be carry-over from other donors' samples. Sequencing was carried out using naive CD4+ T cells from PBMCs. Subset indicated: CD45RA+ positively selected. The CDR3 DNA reads as TGTGCCTGGAGTGTACGACGGAACACTGAAGCTTTCTTT. This encodes CAWSVRRNTEAFF. The whole variable domain, remainder taken from reference TRBV30 and TRBJ1-1, is SQTIHQWPATLVQPVGSPLSLECTVEGTSNPNLYWYRQAAGRGLQLLFYSVGIGQISSEVPQNLSASRPQDRQFILSSKKLLLSDSGFYLCAWSVRRNTEAFFGQGTRLTVV.